This T cell receptor (beta chain) is drawn from a study of neurological immune-mediated disorders. Study conclusions and caveats: CDR3 amino acid sequences of expanded clones were not shared across subjects, a result suggesting private repertoires in all groups. Falling below healthy controls, multiple sclerosis showed the least TCR clonal expansion, while HTLV-1-associated myelopathy showed the most.

By sample fraction, this clonotype is medium-sized. As yet, its antigen is unknown. Using its own MiXCR run on the 5' RACE reads, TCRdb lists one record per CDR3 protein. This repertoire shows around 65,000 distinct CDR3 sequences, roughly 5% found once; its top ten account for around 5.1%. Source material: PBMCs. The receptor was derived from a human donor with multiple sclerosis. The donor label of this sample is uncertain.

The CDR3 here is CAIQERLWNTGELFF. The CDR3 nucleotides are TGTGCCATCCAGGAACGGCTGTGGAACACCGGGGAGCTGTTTTTT. The V and J genes are TRBV10-3 and TRBJ2-2; D is ambiguous. Germline CDR1 is ENHRY and CDR2 is SYGVKD. The CDR3 runs to 15 residues. Trimming left V 8 bases short and J 1 base short, with 14 bases between.